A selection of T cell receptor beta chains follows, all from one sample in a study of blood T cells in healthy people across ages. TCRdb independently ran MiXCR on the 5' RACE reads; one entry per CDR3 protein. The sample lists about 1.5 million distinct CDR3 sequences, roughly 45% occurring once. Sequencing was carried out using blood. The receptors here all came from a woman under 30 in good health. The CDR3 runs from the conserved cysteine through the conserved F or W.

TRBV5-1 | CASSDGDLYNEQFF
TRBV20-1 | CSARAPIGGTGSYEQYF
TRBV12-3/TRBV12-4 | CASSLQSGLAGAGYNEQFF
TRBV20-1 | CSASRDSATYEQYF
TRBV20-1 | CSAKVDSPNQPQHF
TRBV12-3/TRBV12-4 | CASRLGGGYTF
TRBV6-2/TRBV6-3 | CASCGTGGTEAFF
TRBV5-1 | CASSLGQGTLRNEQYF
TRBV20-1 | CSAQPGGTNTEAFF
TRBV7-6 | CASSLWTSGGSFDTQYF
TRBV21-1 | CASIRPSQPPATQFF
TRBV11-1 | CASSLSRRDFQFF
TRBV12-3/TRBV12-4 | CASSVDRVHEQYF
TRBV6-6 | CASSYSGSTYNEQYF
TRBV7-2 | CASSLGPPGGQYF
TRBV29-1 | CSVGGLAYSTDTQYF
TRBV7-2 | CASSFPPVEKLFF
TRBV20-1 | CSASQYQETQYF
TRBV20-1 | CSARPKDSYEQYF
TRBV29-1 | CSIRGAGGYTDTQYF
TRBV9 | CASSPRRDRDYGYTF
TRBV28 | CASSLGDTGNTIYF
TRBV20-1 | CSARDGVYRGTYEQYF
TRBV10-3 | CAISDRTSGGETQYF
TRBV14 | CASSQAKPLWTDTQYF
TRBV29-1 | CSSGLYTDTQYF
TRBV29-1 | CSVLAGVMDNEQFF
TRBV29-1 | CSVLADSHVGYTF
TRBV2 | CASSAVGQLSDTQYF